This T cell receptor beta chain was retrieved from a study of T cells after yellow fever vaccination. General study points: Reappearance after the booster was seen for most primary-vaccination clones, at approximately 97% CD4 and more than 80% CD8.

Comments on this clonotype: What it recognizes is unknown.

One entry per CDR3 protein, called by TCRdb with MiXCR from the 5' RACE reads. The sample shows a few hundred thousand distinct CDR3 sequences, roughly 9% of them seen only once. The CDR3 consists of 15 residues. V lost 4 bases, J lost 13 bases, and 14 bases stayed unmatched. Germline V gene lookup returns CDR1 LGHNA and CDR2 YSLEER. The material was CD4+ T cells sorted from PBMCs, obtained 5 days after the yellow fever booster vaccination. The clonotype originates from a man between 18 and 35 years old who received the YFV17D yellow fever vaccine. This chain links TRBV4-3 with TRBJ2-1; 9 bases align to TRBD1. CDR3 nucleotides: TGCGCCAGCAGCCCCCGGACAGGGGTGGGGGGTGTACAGTTCTTC. This translates into CASSPRTGVGGVQFF.